The text below deals with one T cell receptor beta chain. The target antigen is unknown. The data originate from a study of memory B cells and T cells in multiple sclerosis. TCRdb keeps only in-frame clones here, not all; method: immunoSEQ multiplex PCR. The profile shows roughly 8,200 clones, roughly three fifths of them singletons. General observations from the study: Clone-set sizes differed between compartments, so shared clonotype counts needed normalization.

This CDR3 spans 15 amino acids. The V end lost 4 bases, the J end lost 5 bases, and 14 bases lay between the germline ends. Germline lookup yields CDR1 PRHDT and CDR2 FYEKMQ (reference sequence). This chain links TRBV13 with TRBJ2-2; no clear D gene. Sequencing used memory (CD45RO+) CD8+ T cells from blood. This receptor was identified in a human donor with multiple sclerosis. Here the CDR3 reads CASSSPLEKTGELFF. In DNA, the CDR3 is TGTGCCAGCAGCTCACCCCTAGAGAAAACCGGGGAGCTGTTTTTT.